This T cell receptor (beta chain) originates from a study of OX40 agonist ivuxolimab in advanced cancers. General study results and limits: Expanded peripheral T cell antigen specificity was not determined. CD8+ T cells were the subset that, on average, had more expanded clones than CD4+. Certain nonresponders likewise exhibited a low normalized T-cell clonal expansion.

With respect to this clone: Its antigen remains unidentified.

V dropped 0 bases and J dropped 2 bases, with 17 bases sitting between them. The CDR3 has 18 amino acids. The V gene's germline CDR1 is LGHNA and CDR2 YSLEER. The assay was immunoSEQ multiplex PCR, and TCRdb's table has in-frame clones only and misses some. The table has fewer than 120,000 clones, around nine tenths seen once; the top ten hold less than 0.3%. The specimen comprised CD4+ or CD8+ T cells sorted from blood, sampled in a trial of the OX40 agonist ivuxolimab. This TCR was sampled from an adult with an advanced solid tumor such as melanoma, head and neck, liver or kidney cancer. This rearrangement joins TRBV4-3 to TRBJ1-5; tentatively, D is TRBD1 (6 bases). The CDR3 DNA follows: TGCGCCAGCAGCCAAGATTACGGGGGGGCAGAGGGCAATCAGCCCCAGCATTTT. Translated, it gives CASSQDYGGAEGNQPQHF.